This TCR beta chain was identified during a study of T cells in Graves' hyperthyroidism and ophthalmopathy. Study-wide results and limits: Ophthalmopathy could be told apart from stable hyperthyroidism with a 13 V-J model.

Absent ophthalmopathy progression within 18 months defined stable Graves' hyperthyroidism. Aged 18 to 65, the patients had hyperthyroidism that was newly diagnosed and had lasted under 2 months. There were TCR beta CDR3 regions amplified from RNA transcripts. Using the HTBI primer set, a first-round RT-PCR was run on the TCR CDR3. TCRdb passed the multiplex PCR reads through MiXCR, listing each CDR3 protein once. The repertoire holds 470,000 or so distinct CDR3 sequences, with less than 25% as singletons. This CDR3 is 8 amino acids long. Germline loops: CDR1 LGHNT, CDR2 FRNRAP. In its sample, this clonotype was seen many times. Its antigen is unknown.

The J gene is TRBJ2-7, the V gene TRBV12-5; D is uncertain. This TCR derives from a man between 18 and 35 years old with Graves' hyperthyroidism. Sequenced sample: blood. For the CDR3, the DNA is TGTGAGACCTACGAGCAGTACTTC. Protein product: CETYEQYF. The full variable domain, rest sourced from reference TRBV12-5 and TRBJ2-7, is DARVTQTPRHKVTEMGQEVTMRCQPILGHNTVFWYRQTMMQGLELLAYFRNRAPLDDSGMPKDRFSAEMPDATLATLKIQPSEPRDSAVYFCETYEQYFGPGTRLTVT.